A single sample gave rise to the 6 T cell receptor beta chains below, sequenced in a study of control samples from healthy donors and cancer patients. The table came from immunoSEQ multiplex PCR; TCRdb's copy has only in-frame clones and leaves some out. The repertoire holds about 100,000 clones, with around 90% as singletons. Sequenced material: blood. Receptors were obtained from a woman aged 18-30 years in good health.

The chain employs TRBV20-1 and TRBJ2-1; TRBD2 might be the D (5 bases). CDR3 length: 11 amino acids. Germline V gives CDR1 DFQATT, CDR2 SNEGSKA (reference sequence). V was pared by 1 base and J by 9 bases, with 7 bases between. The CDR3 DNA follows: TGCAGTGCTAGAGGGGCGGGTGAGCAGTTCTTC. Residues: CSARGAGEQFF.

The chain links TRBV19 to TRBJ1-6; weak D call: TRBD1 (5 bases). The CDR3 consists of 14 residues. Germline lookup yields CDR1 LNHDA and CDR2 SQIVND (reference sequence). Trimming removed 7 bases at V and 3 bases at J, with 10 bases between. CDR3 protein: CASMGTDYNSPLHF. DNA for the CDR3: TGTGCCAGTATGGGGACGGACTATAATTCACCCCTCCACTTT.

The chain links TRBV29-1 to TRBJ2-7; 7 nucleotides line up with TRBD1. CDR1 SQVTM and CDR2 ANQGSEA come from the germline V gene. The CDR3 length is 12 residues. The V and J ends lost 6 bases and 5 bases, in that order; junction bases with no gene match: 7. In DNA, the CDR3 is TGCAGCGTGTCGACAGGGCAGCACGAGCAGTACTTC. Its protein is CSVSTGQHEQYF.

V usage is TRBV27 and J usage is TRBJ2-3, with D unresolved. V lost 2 bases, J lost 5 bases, and 11 bases lay in between. CDR3 length: 14 amino acids. Per the germline V gene, CDR1 is MNHEY and CDR2 is SMNVEV (reference sequence). CDR3 in amino acids: CASSLRVLGDTQYF. The CDR3 DNA reads as TGTGCCAGCAGTTTAAGGGTACTTGGAGATACGCAGTATTTT.

The chain couples TRBV29-1 to TRBJ1-1; D remains ambiguous. Trimming removed 4 bases at V and 3 bases at J, with 12 bases between. This CDR3 comprises 13 residues. Germline-derived CDR1 and CDR2 are SQVTM and ANQGSEA. CDR3 nucleotide sequence: TGCAGCGTTGTTGTGGGAGGCGACACTGAAGCTTTCTTT. Its translation is CSVVVGGDTEAFF.

This chain connects TRBV5-1 to TRBJ2-7, with 8 nucleotides matching TRBD1. In germline, CDR1 is SGHRS, CDR2 YFSETQ. The junction had 5 bases not matched to a gene; V was cut back by 4 bases and J by 5 bases. CDR3 length equals 13 residues. CDR3 in amino acids: CASSTRTGNEQYF. The CDR3 DNA reads TGCGCCAGCAGCACCCGGACAGGGAACGAGCAGTACTTC.